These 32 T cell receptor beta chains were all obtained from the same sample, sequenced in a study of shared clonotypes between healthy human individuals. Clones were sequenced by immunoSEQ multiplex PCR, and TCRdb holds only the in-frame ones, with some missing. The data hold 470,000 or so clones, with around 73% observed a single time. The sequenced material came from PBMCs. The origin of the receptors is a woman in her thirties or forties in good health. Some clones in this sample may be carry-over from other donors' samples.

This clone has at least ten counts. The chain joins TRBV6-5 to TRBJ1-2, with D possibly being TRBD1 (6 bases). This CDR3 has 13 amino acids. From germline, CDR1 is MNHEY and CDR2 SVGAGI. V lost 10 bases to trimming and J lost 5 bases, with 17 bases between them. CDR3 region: CAIEGGGNYGYTF. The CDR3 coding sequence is TGTGCCATCGAGGGAGGGGGGAATTATGGCTACACCTTC.

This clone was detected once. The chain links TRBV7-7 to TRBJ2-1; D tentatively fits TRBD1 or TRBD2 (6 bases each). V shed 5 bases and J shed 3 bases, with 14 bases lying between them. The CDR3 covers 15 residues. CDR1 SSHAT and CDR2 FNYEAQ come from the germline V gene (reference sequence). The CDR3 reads CASSIQEGGYNEQFF. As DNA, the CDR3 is TGTGCCAGCAGCATACAGGAGGGGGGCTACAATGAGCAGTTCTTC.

In nucleotides, the CDR3 is TGTGCCAGCAGCTTGAAGGGGTCACCCTCCTACGAGCAGTACTTC. The encoded protein is CASSLKGSPSYEQYF. The chain links TRBV5-6 to TRBJ2-7, with D possibly matching TRBD1 (5 bases). With 1 base removed from V and 0 bases from J, the gap between germline ends came to 11 bases. The germline CDR1 and CDR2 sequences are SGHDT and YYEEEE. CDR3 length equals 15 residues. The complete variable domain, with remaining parts taken from reference TRBV5-6 and TRBJ2-7, reads DAGVTQSPTHLIKTRGQQVTLRCSPKSGHDTVSWYQQALGQGPQFIFQYYEEEERQRGNFPDRFSGHQFPNYSSELNVNALLLGDSALYLCASSLKGSPSYEQYFGPGTRLTVT.

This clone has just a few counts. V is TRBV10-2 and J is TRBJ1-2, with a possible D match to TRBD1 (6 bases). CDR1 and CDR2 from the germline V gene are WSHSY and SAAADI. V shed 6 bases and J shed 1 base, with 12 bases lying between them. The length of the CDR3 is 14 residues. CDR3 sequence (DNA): TGCGCCAGCAGCCCAACAGGGCGTAACTATGGCTACACCTTC. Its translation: CASSPTGRNYGYTF.

CDR3 amino acids: CASSLWEGGTEAFF. The CDR3 DNA reads as TGTGCCAGCAGTTTATGGGAGGGTGGGACTGAAGCTTTCTTT. This sequence joins TRBV28 and TRBJ1-1; D unclear. Germline V CDR1 and CDR2: MDHEN, SYDVKM. Trimming took off 0 bases at V and 5 bases at J, with 10 bases between the two ends. The CDR3 length is 14 residues. Using reference TRBV28 and TRBJ1-1 for the parts outside the CDR3, the full variable domain is DVKVTQSSRYLVKRTGEKVFLECVQDMDHENMFWYRQDPGLGLRLIYFSYDVKMKEKGDIPEGYSVSREKKERFSLILESASTNQTSMYLCASSLWEGGTEAFFGQGTRLTVV.

The CDR3 protein is CAISGQFQETQYF. The CDR3 DNA is TGTGCCATCAGTGGACAGTTCCAAGAGACCCAGTACTTC. The V gene is TRBV10-3, the J gene TRBJ2-5; perhaps TRBD1 as D (5 bases). Trimming took off 4 bases at V and 1 base at J, with 7 bases between the two ends. Germline values: CDR1 ENHRY, CDR2 SYGVKD. The CDR3 is 13 residues long.

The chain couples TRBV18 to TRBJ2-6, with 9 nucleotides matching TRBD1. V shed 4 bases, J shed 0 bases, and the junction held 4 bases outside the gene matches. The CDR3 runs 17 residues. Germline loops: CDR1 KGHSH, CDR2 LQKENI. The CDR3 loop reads CASSLGQGTSGANVLTF. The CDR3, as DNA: TGTGCCAGCTCACTCGGACAGGGGACCTCTGGGGCCAACGTCCTGACTTTC.

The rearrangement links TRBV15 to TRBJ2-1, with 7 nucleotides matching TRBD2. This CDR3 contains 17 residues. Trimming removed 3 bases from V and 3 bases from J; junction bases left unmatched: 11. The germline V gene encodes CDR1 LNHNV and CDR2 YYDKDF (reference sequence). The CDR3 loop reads CATSRKLATQVYNEQFF. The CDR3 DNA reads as TGTGCCACCAGCAGGAAACTAGCGACACAAGTCTACAATGAGCAGTTCTTC.

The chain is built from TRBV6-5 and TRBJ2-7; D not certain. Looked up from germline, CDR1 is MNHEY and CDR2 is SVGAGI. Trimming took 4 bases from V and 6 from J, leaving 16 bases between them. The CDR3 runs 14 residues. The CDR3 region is CASSSATTFSEQYF. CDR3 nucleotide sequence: TGTGCCAGCAGTTCCGCGACGACCTTCTCCGAGCAGTACTTC.

The CDR3 DNA sequence: TGTGCCAGCAATAGGGGGCCTAGCGGGATGTACGAGCAGTACTTC. Translated, it gives CASNRGPSGMYEQYF. The V gene is TRBV2, the J gene TRBJ2-7, with TRBD2 matching over 9 bases. The CDR3 is made up of 15 amino acids. V shed 7 bases and J 4 bases; nucleotides not matched to a gene: 11. The germline gives CDR1 SNHLY, CDR2 FYNNEI.

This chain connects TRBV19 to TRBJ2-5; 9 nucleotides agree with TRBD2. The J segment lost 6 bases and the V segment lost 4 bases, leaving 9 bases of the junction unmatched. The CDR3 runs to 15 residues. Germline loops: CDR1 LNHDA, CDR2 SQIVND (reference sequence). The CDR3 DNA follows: TGTGCCAGTAGTACCCAAAGCGGGAGGCGGAAGACCCAGTACTTC. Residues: CASSTQSGRRKTQYF.

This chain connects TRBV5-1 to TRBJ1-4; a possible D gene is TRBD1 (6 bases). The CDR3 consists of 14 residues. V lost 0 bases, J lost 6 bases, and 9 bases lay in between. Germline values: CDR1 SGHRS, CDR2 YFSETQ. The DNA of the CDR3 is TGCGCCAGCAGCTTGGATGGACAGTATGAAAAACTGTTTTTT. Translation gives CASSLDGQYEKLFF.

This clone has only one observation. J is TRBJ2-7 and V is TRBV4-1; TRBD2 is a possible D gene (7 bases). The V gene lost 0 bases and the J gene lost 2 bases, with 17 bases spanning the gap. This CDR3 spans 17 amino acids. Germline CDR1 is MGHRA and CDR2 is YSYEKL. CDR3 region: CASSQDDRGRGPYEQYF. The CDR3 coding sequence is TGCGCCAGCAGCCAAGATGATCGGGGGCGGGGGCCCTACGAGCAGTACTTC.

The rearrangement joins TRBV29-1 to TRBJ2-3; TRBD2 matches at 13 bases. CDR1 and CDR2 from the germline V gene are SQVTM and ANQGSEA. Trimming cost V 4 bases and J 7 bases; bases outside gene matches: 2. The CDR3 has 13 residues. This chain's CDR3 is CSVGTSGSHTQYF. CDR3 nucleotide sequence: TGCAGCGTTGGGACTAGCGGGAGTCATACGCAGTATTTT.

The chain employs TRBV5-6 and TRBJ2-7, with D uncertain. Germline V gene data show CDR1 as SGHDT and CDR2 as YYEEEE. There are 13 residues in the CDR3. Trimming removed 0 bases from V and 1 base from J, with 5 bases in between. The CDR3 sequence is CASSLVGSYEQYF. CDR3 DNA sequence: TGTGCCAGCAGCTTGGTCGGGTCCTACGAGCAGTACTTC. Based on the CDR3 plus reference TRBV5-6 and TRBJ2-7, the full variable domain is DAGVTQSPTHLIKTRGQQVTLRCSPKSGHDTVSWYQQALGQGPQFIFQYYEEEERQRGNFPDRFSGHQFPNYSSELNVNALLLGDSALYLCASSLVGSYEQYFGPGTRLTVT.

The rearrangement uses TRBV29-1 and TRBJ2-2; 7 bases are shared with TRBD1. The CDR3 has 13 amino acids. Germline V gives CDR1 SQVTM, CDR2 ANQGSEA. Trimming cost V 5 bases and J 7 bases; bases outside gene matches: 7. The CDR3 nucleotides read TGCAGCGTTATCGAGGGGGCGCGCGGGGAGCTGTTTTTT. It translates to CSVIEGARGELFF.

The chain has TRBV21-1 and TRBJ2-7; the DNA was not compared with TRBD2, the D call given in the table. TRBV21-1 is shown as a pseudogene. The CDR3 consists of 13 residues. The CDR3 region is CASSKSRSYEQYF. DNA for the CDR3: TGTGCCAGCAGCAAGTCGCGCTCCTACGAGCAGTACTTC.

Here the CDR3 reads CASSQTGSHNEQFF. CDR3 nucleotide sequence: TGTGCCAGCAGCCAGACAGGGTCCCACAATGAGCAGTTCTTC. The chain has TRBV6-5 and TRBJ2-1; the match to TRBD1 covers 7 bases. The CDR3 length is 14 residues. Germline V gene sequence: CDR1 MNHEY, CDR2 SVGAGI. With 6 bases clipped from V and 5 bases from J, the junction kept 7 bases outside the gene matches.

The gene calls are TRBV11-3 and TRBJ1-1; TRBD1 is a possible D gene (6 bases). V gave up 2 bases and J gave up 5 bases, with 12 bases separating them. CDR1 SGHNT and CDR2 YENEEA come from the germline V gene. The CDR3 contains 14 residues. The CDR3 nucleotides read TGTGCCAGCAGCTTAAACAGGGTTGGTACTGAAGCTTTCTTT. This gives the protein CASSLNRVGTEAFF.

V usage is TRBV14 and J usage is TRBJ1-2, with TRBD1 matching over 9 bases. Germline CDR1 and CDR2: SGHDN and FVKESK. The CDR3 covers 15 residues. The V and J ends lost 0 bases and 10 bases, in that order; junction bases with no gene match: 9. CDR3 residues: CASSQESVGQGLYTF. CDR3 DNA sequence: TGTGCCAGCAGCCAAGAGTCCGTGGGACAGGGTCTCTACACCTTC.

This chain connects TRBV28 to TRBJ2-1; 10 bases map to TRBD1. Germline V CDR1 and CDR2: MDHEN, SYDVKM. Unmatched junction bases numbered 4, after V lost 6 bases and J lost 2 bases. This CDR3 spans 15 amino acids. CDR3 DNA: TGTGCCAGCAGAACGACAGGGGGCGCCTACAATGAGCAGTTCTTC. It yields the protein CASRTTGGAYNEQFF.

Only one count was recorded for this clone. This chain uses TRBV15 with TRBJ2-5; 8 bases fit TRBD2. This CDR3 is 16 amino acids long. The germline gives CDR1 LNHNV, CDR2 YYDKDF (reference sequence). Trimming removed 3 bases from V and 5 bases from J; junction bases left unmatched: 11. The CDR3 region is CATSRTEAGVGETQYF. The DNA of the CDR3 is TGTGCCACCAGCAGGACCGAAGCGGGAGTAGGGGAGACCCAGTACTTC.

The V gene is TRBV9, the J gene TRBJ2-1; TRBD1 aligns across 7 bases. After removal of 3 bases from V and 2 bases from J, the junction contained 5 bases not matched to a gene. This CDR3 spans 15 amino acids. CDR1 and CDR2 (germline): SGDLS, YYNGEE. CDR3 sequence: CASSGYQGAYNEQFF. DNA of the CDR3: TGTGCCAGCAGCGGCTACCAGGGGGCCTACAATGAGCAGTTCTTC.

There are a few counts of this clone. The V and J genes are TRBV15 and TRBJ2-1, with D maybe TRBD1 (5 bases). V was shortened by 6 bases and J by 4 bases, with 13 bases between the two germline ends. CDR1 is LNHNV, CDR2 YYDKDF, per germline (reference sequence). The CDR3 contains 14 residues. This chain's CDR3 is CATRPRQTYNEQFF. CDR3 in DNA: TGTGCCACCAGACCCCGACAGACATACAATGAGCAGTTCTTC.

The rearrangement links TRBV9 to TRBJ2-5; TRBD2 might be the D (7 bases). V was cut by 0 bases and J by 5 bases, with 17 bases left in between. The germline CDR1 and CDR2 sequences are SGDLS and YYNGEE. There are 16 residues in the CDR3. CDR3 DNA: TGTGCCAGCAGCGTAGGAGCTGGAGGGGGAGGGGAGACCCAGTACTTC. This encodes CASSVGAGGGGETQYF.

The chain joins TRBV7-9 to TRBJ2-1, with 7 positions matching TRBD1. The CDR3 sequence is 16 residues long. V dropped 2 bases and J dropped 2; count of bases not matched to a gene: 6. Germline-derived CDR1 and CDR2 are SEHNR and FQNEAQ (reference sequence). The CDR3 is CASSLTQGVTYNEQFF. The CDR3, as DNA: TGTGCCAGCAGCTTAACCCAGGGGGTGACCTACAATGAGCAGTTCTTC.

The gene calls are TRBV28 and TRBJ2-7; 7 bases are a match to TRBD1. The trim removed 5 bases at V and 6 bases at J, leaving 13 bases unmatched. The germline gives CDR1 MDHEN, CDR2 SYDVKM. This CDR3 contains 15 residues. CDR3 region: CASSPPGQMGIEQYF. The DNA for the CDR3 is TGTGCCAGCAGTCCACCGGGACAGATGGGGATCGAGCAGTACTTC.

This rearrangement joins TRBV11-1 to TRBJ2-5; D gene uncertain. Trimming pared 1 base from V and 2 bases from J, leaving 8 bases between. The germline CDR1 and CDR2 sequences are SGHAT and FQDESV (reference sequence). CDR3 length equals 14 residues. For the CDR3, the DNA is TGTGCCAGCAGCTTAGAACTGTTACAAGAGACCCAGTACTTC. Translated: CASSLELLQETQYF.

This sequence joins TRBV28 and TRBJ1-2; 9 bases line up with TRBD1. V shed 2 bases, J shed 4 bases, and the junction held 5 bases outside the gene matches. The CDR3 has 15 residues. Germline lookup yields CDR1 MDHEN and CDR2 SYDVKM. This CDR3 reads CASSLTGGWAYGYTF. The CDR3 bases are TGTGCCAGCAGTTTAACAGGGGGCTGGGCCTATGGCTACACCTTC.

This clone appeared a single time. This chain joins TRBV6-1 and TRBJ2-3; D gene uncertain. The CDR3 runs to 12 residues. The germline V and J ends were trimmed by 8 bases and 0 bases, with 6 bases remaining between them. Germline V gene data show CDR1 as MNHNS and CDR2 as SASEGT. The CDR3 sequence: CASRTSTDTQYF. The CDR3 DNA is TGTGCCAGCCGAACTAGCACAGATACGCAGTATTTT.

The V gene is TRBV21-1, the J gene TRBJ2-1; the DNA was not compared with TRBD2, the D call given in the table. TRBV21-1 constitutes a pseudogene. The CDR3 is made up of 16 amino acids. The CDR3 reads CASSPRGAGAYNEQFF. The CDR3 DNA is TGTGCCAGCTCCCCACGGGGGGCGGGAGCCTACAATGAGCAGTTCTTC.

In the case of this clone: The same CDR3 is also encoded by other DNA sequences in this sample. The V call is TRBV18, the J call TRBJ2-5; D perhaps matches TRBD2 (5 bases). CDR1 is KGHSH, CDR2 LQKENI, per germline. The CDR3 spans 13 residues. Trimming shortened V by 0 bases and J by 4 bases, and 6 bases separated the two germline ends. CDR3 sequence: CASSPPGAETQYF. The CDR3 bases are TGTGCCAGCTCACCACCGGGAGCAGAGACCCAGTACTTC.